This T cell receptor beta chain was sequenced for a study of STAT5B mutations in CD4+ large granular lymphocyte leukemia. Regarding the study as a whole: TRBV06-family usage was enriched in top patient clones (8/27) versus controls (2/35).

V was clipped by 6 bases and J by 2 bases; unmatched bases: 7. In germline, CDR1 is SGHAT, CDR2 FQNNGV. This CDR3 has 14 amino acids. Points on this clone: Its matching antigen is unknown.

Method: immunoSEQ multiplex PCR; TCRdb's copy keeps in-frame clones and lacks some. The sample has more than 30,000 clones, less than 80% seen once. This clonotype was sampled from a human donor in good health. This chain links TRBV11-2 with TRBJ2-7, with TRBD1 matching 7 bases. Sequenced input: CD4+ T cells from blood buffy coats. CDR3 nucleotide sequence: TGTGCCAGCAGGGCGACAGGGTATACCTACGAGCAGTACTTC. Protein: CASRATGYTYEQYF.